The entry below gives a single T cell receptor (beta chain) sequence along with its context. As for treatment: oral pan-JAK inhibitor, 5-10 mg twice daily. Once RNA had been extracted, it was reverse transcribed into cDNA to act as the sequencing template. The data were produced by immunoSEQ multiplex PCR, yet TCRdb's version contains in-frame clones alone and is incomplete. The sample holds more than 130,000 clones; 82% are singletons and the top ten take approximately 25%. These data are taken from a study of CD8+ T cells in alopecia areata. Whole-study context: Patients received oral tofacitinib, 5 to 10 mg twice daily, for moderate-to-severe alopecia areata.

Trimming cost V 5 bases and J 0 bases; bases outside gene matches: 13. The CDR3 contains 18 residues. Germline lookup yields CDR1 SGHTA and CDR2 FQGNSA. The V gene is TRBV7-2, the J gene TRBJ2-3; 8 nucleotides align to TRBD2. The TCR was taken from a human donor with alopecia areata. The material sequenced was CD8+ T cells sorted from blood, taken at week 4, from a patient treated with tofacitinib. The CDR3 loop reads CASSPLGLVRTSTDTQYF. DNA of the CDR3: TGTGCCAGCAGCCCCCTGGGACTAGTCAGAACTAGCACAGATACGCAGTATTTT. Variable domain in full (rest from reference TRBV7-2 and TRBJ2-3): GAGVSQSPSNKVTEKGKDVELRCDPISGHTALYWYRQSLGQGLEFLIYFQGNSAPDKSGLPSDRFSAERTGGSVSTLTIQRTQQEDSAVYLCASSPLGLVRTSTDTQYFGPGTRLTVL.